This T cell receptor beta chain was sequenced for a study of shared clonotypes between healthy human individuals. The assay was immunoSEQ multiplex PCR, and TCRdb's table has in-frame clones only and misses some. Here the sample spans around 1,000,000 clones, around 77% being singletons. V lost 8 bases to trimming and J lost 10 bases; unmatched junction nucleotides: 16. Germline-derived CDR1 and CDR2 are MNHEY and SVGAGI. This CDR3 is 14 amino acids long. This clonotype originated in a young man in good health. Some clones in this sample may be carry-over from other donors' samples. Sample: memory CD4+ T cells from PBMCs. Subset: CD45RA-negative fraction. This sequence joins TRBV6-5 and TRBJ2-7; 8 nucleotides line up with TRBD1. CDR3: CASGSGTGIRNQYF. In DNA form, the CDR3 reads TGTGCCAGCGGATCCGGGACAGGTATTCGTAACCAGTACTTC.